This entry concerns a single T cell receptor beta chain. Its cognate antigen is unknown. CDR1 is MNHEY and CDR2 is SVGEGT in the germline V gene. The germline V and J ends were trimmed by 4 bases and 4 bases, with 14 bases remaining between them. This CDR3 spans 14 amino acids. Measured with immunoSEQ multiplex PCR; TCRdb has only the in-frame clones, and not every one. Of 100,000 or so clones detected, around 87% appear once; the ten largest clones hold about 9.4%. These data come from a study of T cell responses to AZD1222 COVID-19 vaccine. Study outcomes and limitations: Donors were largely white British and mainly female; clonal diversity was possibly underestimated.

This receptor was obtained from an adult who received the AZD1222 COVID-19 vaccine. V usage is TRBV6-2 or TRBV6-3 and J usage is TRBJ2-7; D not resolved. This specimen consisted of peripheral blood, obtained 28 days after the second AZD1222 dose. The CDR3 DNA reads TGTGCCAGCAGTTCCTCTTCCCCTCGTTACGAGCAGTACTTC. Its translation: CASSSSSPRYEQYF.